Detailed here is one T cell receptor beta chain. Its target is not known. The donors were members of the validation cohort comprising about 130 subjects, separate from the approximately 670-subject first cohort. This sample is part of a study of cytomegalovirus exposure and HLA in healthy donors. Study outcomes and limitations: Investigators reported more than 150 TCR beta chains as tied to cytomegalovirus. Reports credit the classifier with highly specific, highly sensitive diagnosis of cytomegalovirus status. In vitro work confirmed that three CMV-associated chains recognize CMV antigens.

Using immunoSEQ multiplex PCR, the repertoire was profiled, and TCRdb retains in-frame clones only, with some absent. The sample shows some 150,000 clones, 86% of them seen only once. The length of the CDR3 is 15 residues. Germline assignment: CDR1 GTSNPN and CDR2 SVGIG (reference sequence). The ends lost 3 bases at V and 6 bases at J; junction bases unmatched: 10. The chain joins TRBV30 to TRBJ1-1, with 10 bases matching TRBD1. The sequence came from a man in his late teens or twenties in good health and CMV-seropositive. Source material: PBMCs. The CDR3 region has the DNA TGTGCCTGGAGGCCATCGGACAGGGGGTTGTCTGAAGCTTTCTTT. Its translation: CAWRPSDRGLSEAFF.